This T cell receptor beta chain was sequenced for a study of cytomegalovirus exposure and HLA in healthy donors. Study findings and constraints: Specificity of a few CMV-associated chains for CMV antigens was verified in vitro. Cytomegalovirus-associated TCR beta chains were listed, numbering around 150.

The V gene lost 4 bases and the J gene lost 0 bases, with 12 bases spanning the gap. The CDR3 extends over 15 amino acids. Germline V lookup: CDR1 SEHNR, CDR2 FQNEAQ (reference sequence). Libraries were prepared by immunoSEQ multiplex PCR; TCRdb keeps only in-frame clonotypes and omits some of them. The sample lists around 61,000 clones, 85% to 95% occurring once. Concerning this clone itself: Its antigen is not identified.

The receptor's source is a man aged 18 to 30 in good health and CMV-seropositive. Sequenced: PBMCs. This chain links TRBV7-9 with TRBJ1-2; D remains ambiguous. DNA for the CDR3: TGTGCCAGCAGCTCGGTGCGGCAGCCTAACTATGGCTACACCTTC. Translated: CASSSVRQPNYGYTF.